These 16 T cell receptor beta chains were all obtained from the same sample, sequenced in a study of cytomegalovirus exposure and HLA in healthy donors. PCR used 60 Vbeta primers and 13 Jbeta primers. Assay used: immunoSEQ multiplex PCR; TCRdb lists only in-frame clones, some missing. The sample yields tens of thousands of clones, 55% to 75% seen once. The specimen sequenced was PBMCs. These TCRs come from a middle-aged man in good health and CMV-seronegative.

V and J are TRBV7-4 and TRBJ1-5; D not certain. Trimming cost V 2 bases and J 6 bases, with 14 bases left between them. The CDR3 loop spans 15 amino acids. CDR1 SGHVT and CDR2 SQSDAQ come from the germline V gene. The CDR3 is CASSLPTRHSQPQHF. CDR3 in DNA: TGTGCCAGCAGCTTACCGACGCGACACAGTCAGCCCCAGCATTTT.

This chain links TRBV28 with TRBJ2-7; 9 bases match TRBD1. The CDR3 is 18 residues long. Germline assignment: CDR1 MDHEN and CDR2 SYDVKM. V lost 1 base, J lost 0 bases, and 10 bases stayed unmatched. The CDR3: CASSLFTGGAGGSYEQYF. The CDR3 nucleotides are TGTGCCAGCAGTTTATTCACAGGGGGCGCAGGGGGCTCCTACGAGCAGTACTTC. The variable domain in full, completed from reference TRBV28 and TRBJ2-7, reads DVKVTQSSRYLVKRTGEKVFLECVQDMDHENMFWYRQDPGLGLRLIYFSYDVKMKEKGDIPEGYSVSREKKERFSLILESASTNQTSMYLCASSLFTGGAGGSYEQYFGPGTRLTVT.

The chain links TRBV13 to TRBJ2-2; TRBD2 might be the D (5 bases). This CDR3 spans 16 amino acids. Germline CDR1 is PRHDT and CDR2 is FYEKMQ (reference sequence). V lost 3 bases to trimming and J lost 1 base, with 12 bases between them. The CDR3 reads CASSLFATKNTGELFF. DNA of the CDR3: TGTGCCAGCAGCTTGTTCGCGACTAAGAACACCGGGGAGCTGTTTTTT.

This chain links TRBV7-9 with TRBJ2-3, with 15 bases matching TRBD2. The CDR3 extends over 19 amino acids. The germline CDR1 and CDR2 sequences are SEHNR and FQNEAQ (reference sequence). Trimming at V came to 2 bases and at J to 3 bases, leaving 9 bases not matched to a gene. The CDR3 loop is CASSLTLRTSGGETDTQYF. In nucleotides, the CDR3 is TGTGCCAGCAGCTTAACCCTCAGGACTAGCGGGGGGGAAACAGATACGCAGTATTTT.

The J gene is TRBJ1-1, the V gene TRBV11-3; no clear D. The CDR3 runs to 15 residues. The germline gives CDR1 SGHNT, CDR2 YENEEA. V was clipped by 5 bases and J by 3 bases, with 16 bases between them. CDR3 nucleotides: TGTGCCAGCAGCGCTTACCCCCATAGAGACACTGAAGCTTTCTTT. Its protein is CASSAYPHRDTEAFF.

The rearrangement joins TRBV29-1 to TRBJ2-1; D perhaps matches TRBD2 (5 bases). CDR1 and CDR2 (germline): SQVTM, ANQGSEA. The CDR3 totals 11 residues. Trimming stripped 4 bases from V and 9 bases from J, with 10 bases between. The CDR3 reads CSVVLESEQFF. The CDR3 DNA reads as TGCAGCGTTGTACTAGAGAGTGAGCAGTTCTTC.

As concerns this clone: Distinct nucleotide sequences in the sample also encode this CDR3. V is TRBV27 and J is TRBJ2-1, with TRBD2 identical over 9 bases. This CDR3 region has 14 residues. Germline CDR1 is MNHEY and CDR2 is SMNVEV (reference sequence). Losses at the gene ends were 5 bases for V and 3 bases for J; bases not matched to a gene: 2. CDR3 in amino acids: CASSLAGYYNEQFF. CDR3 DNA sequence: TGTGCCAGCAGTCTAGCGGGATACTACAATGAGCAGTTCTTC.

The V gene is TRBV2, the J gene TRBJ2-1; D remains ambiguous. Germline loops: CDR1 SNHLY, CDR2 FYNNEI. The CDR3 extends over 11 amino acids. The germline V and J ends were trimmed by 6 bases and 5 bases, with 5 bases remaining between them. The CDR3 DNA follows: TGTGCCAGCAGGTTCAACAATGAGCAGTTCTTC. The encoded protein is CASRFNNEQFF.

This chain joins TRBV5-1 and TRBJ1-4, with D hard to call. The CDR3 totals 17 residues. V lost 0 bases and J 5 bases, leaving 17 bases between the germline ends. Germline V CDR1 and CDR2: SGHRS, YFSETQ. This CDR3 is CASSLAFYIVPNEKLFF. The DNA for the CDR3 is TGCGCCAGCAGCTTGGCCTTTTATATAGTCCCAAATGAAAAACTGTTTTTT.

The rearrangement joins TRBV23-1 to TRBJ1-1; D gene uncertain. TRBV23-1 is reported as an ORF; its role is uncertain. This CDR3 region has 16 residues. Trimming removed 7 bases from V and 1 base from J, with 19 bases in between. DNA of the CDR3: TGCGCCAGCACTCTCCTAGAAGGGAGGACGAACACTGAAGCTTTCTTT. Amino acid sequence: CASTLLEGRTNTEAFF.

V and J are TRBV7-9 and TRBJ1-2; D is possibly TRBD1 (6 bases). Germline CDR1 and CDR2: SEHNR and FQNEAQ (reference sequence). The germline V and J ends were trimmed by 1 base and 6 bases, with 12 bases remaining between them. The CDR3 spans 14 residues. The CDR3 here is CASSLGGGSDGYTF. The DNA of the CDR3 is TGTGCCAGCAGCTTAGGTGGGGGCTCTGATGGCTACACCTTC.

The J gene is TRBJ2-1, the V gene TRBV7-8, with 9 bases lining up with TRBD1. The junction had 12 bases not matched to a gene; V was cut back by 5 bases and J by 7 bases. The V gene's germline CDR1 is SGHVS and CDR2 FQNEAQ. The CDR3 extends over 16 amino acids. CDR3 amino acids: CASSALQGARRNEQFF. The CDR3 DNA sequence: TGTGCCAGCAGCGCGTTACAGGGGGCGAGGCGAAATGAGCAGTTCTTC.

The V call is TRBV4-1, the J call TRBJ1-2, with TRBD1 matching over 7 bases. Germline trimming cut 1 base from V and 4 bases from J; bases unmatched to any gene: 0. The CDR3 has 13 amino acids. In germline, CDR1 is MGHRA, CDR2 YSYEKL. CDR3 DNA sequence: TGCGCCAGCAGCCAAGCAGGGGGCTATGGCTACACCTTC. Translating it yields CASSQAGGYGYTF.

This chain joins TRBV4-3 and TRBJ2-7; D may be TRBD1 (5 bases). The germline gives CDR1 LGHNA, CDR2 YSLEER. This CDR3 is built from 13 residues. V gave up 4 bases and J gave up 2 bases, with 9 bases separating them. CDR3 in DNA: TGCGCCAGCAGCCCCCGACAGCCCTACGAGCAGTACGTC. Its translation: CASSPRQPYEQYV.

The genes are TRBV30 and TRBJ1-1; TRBD1 matches 8 bases. J was trimmed by 4 bases and V by 3 bases; bases with no gene match: 1. Germline loops: CDR1 GTSNPN, CDR2 SVGIG (reference sequence). This CDR3 spans 12 amino acids. For the CDR3, the DNA is TGTGCCTGGAGAGGACAGGGCACTGAAGCTTTCTTT. This translates into CAWRGQGTEAFF.

This chain links TRBV5-1 with TRBJ2-7; maybe TRBD1 (6 bases). The CDR3 runs 17 residues. V was cut by 3 bases and J by 2 bases, with 21 bases left in between. The germline V gene has CDR1 SGHRS and CDR2 YFSETQ. The CDR3 here is CASSYRPNRESTYEQYF. The CDR3 region has the DNA TGCGCCAGCAGCTACCGCCCGAACAGGGAAAGTACCTACGAGCAGTACTTC.